Listed here is a single T cell receptor (beta chain). Antigen: not known. Measured with immunoSEQ multiplex PCR; TCRdb has only the in-frame clones, and not every one. The sample has fewer than 200,000 clones; more than 75% are singletons. The sample belongs to a study of T cell responses to AZD1222 COVID-19 vaccine. Deletions cut 6 bases from V and 2 bases from J, with 17 bases between. This CDR3 is 15 amino acids long. Germline CDR1 and CDR2: LGHNA and YSLEER. Points from the study as a whole: The donors showed a predominance of white British ancestry and of females, with possible underestimation of clonal diversity.

This sequence originates from an adult who received the AZD1222 COVID-19 vaccine. The rearrangement links TRBV4-3 to TRBJ2-7, with D perhaps matching TRBD2 (6 bases). The sample was peripheral blood, taken 28 days after the second AZD1222 dose. CDR3 region: CASSPGTERPYEQYF. As DNA, the CDR3 is TGCGCCAGCAGTCCCGGGACTGAGCGCCCCTACGAGCAGTACTTC.